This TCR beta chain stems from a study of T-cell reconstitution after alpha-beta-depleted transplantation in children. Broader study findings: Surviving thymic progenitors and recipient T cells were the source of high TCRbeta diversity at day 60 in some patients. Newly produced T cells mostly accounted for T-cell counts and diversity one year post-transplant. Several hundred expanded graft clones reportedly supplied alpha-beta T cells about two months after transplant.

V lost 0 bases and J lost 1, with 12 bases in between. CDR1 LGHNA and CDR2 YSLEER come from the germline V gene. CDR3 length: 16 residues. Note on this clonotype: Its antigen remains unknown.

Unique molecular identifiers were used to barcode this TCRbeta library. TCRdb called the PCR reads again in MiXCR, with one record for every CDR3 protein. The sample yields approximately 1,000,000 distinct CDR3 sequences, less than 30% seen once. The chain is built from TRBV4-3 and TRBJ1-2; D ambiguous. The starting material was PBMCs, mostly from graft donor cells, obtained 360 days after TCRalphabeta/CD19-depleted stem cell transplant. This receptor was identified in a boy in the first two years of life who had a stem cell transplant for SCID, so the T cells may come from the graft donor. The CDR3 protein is CASSQDVTVLNYGYTF. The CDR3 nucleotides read TGCGCCAGCAGCCAAGATGTGACGGTCCTTAACTATGGCTACACCTTC.